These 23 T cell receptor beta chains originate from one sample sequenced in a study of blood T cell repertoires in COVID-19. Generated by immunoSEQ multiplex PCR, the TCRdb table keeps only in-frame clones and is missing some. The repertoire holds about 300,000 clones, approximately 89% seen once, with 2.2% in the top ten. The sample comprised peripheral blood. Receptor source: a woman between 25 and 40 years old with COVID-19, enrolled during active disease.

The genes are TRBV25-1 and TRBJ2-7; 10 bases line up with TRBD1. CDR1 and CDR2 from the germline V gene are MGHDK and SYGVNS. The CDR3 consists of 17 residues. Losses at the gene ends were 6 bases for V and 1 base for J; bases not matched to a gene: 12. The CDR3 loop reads CASSPIRVGQGSYEQYF. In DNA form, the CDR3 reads TGTGCCAGCAGCCCCATTCGGGTGGGACAGGGGTCCTACGAGCAGTACTTC.

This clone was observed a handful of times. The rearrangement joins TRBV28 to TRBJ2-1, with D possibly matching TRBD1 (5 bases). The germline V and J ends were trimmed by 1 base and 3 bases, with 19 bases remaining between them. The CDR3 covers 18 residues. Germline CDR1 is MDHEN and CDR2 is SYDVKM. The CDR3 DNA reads TGTGCCAGCAGTTTATTTGGTATGGGGCTCCTAAGCTACAATGAGCAGTTCTTC. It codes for CASSLFGMGLLSYNEQFF.

The chain's CDR3 is CASSPQASTNEKLFF. The CDR3 bases are TGTGCCAGCTCACCCCAGGCCTCAACTAATGAAAAACTGTTTTTT. This chain connects TRBV18 to TRBJ1-4, with D uncertain. This CDR3 has 15 amino acids. Germline CDR1 is KGHSH and CDR2 is LQKENI. The ends were cut back, 3 bases at V and 0 bases at J, with 8 bases in the middle.

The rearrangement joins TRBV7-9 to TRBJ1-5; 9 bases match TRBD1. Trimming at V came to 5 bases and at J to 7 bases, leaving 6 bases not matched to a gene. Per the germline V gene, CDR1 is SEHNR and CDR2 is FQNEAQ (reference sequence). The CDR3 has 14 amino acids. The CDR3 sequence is CASSQTGGWQPQHF. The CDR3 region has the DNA TGTGCCAGCAGCCAAACAGGGGGCTGGCAGCCCCAGCATTTT.

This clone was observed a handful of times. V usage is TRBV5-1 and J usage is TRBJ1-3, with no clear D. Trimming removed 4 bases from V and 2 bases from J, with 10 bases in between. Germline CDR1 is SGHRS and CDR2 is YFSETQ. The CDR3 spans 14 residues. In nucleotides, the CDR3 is TGCGCCAGCAGCCCGGTGGAGCCTGGAAACACCATATATTTT. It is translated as CASSPVEPGNTIYF.

The CDR3 is CASSTWTGVSNQPQHF. The CDR3 nucleotides are TGTGCCAGTAGTACTTGGACAGGGGTTAGCAATCAGCCCCAGCATTTT. The chain links TRBV19 to TRBJ1-5; 9 positions match TRBD1. CDR1 and CDR2 from the germline V gene are LNHDA and SQIVND (reference sequence). The CDR3 contains 16 residues. V lost 4 bases and J lost 0; bases outside the gene matches: 4.

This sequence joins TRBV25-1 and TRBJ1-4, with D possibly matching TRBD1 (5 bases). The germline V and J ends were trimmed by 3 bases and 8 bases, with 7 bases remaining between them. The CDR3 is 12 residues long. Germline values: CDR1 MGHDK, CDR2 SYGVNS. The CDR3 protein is CASSDHREKLFF. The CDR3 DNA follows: TGTGCCAGCAGTGACCACAGGGAAAAACTGTTTTTT. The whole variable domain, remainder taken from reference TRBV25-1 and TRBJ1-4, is EADIYQTPRYLVIGTGKKITLECSQTMGHDKMYWYQQDPGMELHLIHYSYGVNSTEKGDLSSESTVSRIRTEHFPLTLESARPSHTSQYLCASSDHREKLFFGSGTQLSVL.

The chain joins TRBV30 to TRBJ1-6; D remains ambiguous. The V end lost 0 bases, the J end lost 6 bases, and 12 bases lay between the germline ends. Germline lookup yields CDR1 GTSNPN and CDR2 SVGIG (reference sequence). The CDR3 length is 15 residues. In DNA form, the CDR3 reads TGTGCCTGGAGTGTACTGAACAGCTTTAATTCACCCCTCCACTTT. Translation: CAWSVLNSFNSPLHF.

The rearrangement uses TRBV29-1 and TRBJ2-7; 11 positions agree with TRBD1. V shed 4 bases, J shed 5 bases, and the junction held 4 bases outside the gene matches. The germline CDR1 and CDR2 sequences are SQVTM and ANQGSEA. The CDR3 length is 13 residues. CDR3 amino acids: CSVVVDRGHEQYF. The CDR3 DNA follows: TGCAGCGTTGTCGTGGACAGGGGGCACGAGCAGTACTTC.

The CDR3 bases are TGTGCCAGCAGCTTGGTTGGCGGGGGCTCCTACAATGAGCAGTTCTTC. Protein product: CASSLVGGGSYNEQFF. This rearrangement joins TRBV5-6 to TRBJ2-1, with TRBD2 matching 7 bases. Germline CDR1 and CDR2: SGHDT and YYEEEE. Trimming removed 0 bases from V and 0 bases from J; junction bases left unmatched: 3. The CDR3 runs 16 residues.

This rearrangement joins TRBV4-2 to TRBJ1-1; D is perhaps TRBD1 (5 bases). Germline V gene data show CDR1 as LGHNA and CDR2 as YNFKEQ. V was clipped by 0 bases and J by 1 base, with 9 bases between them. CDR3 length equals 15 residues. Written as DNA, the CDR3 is TGTGCCAGCAGCCAAGAAGACAGACCGAACACTGAAGCTTTCTTT. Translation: CASSQEDRPNTEAFF.

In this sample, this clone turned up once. The CDR3 reads CASSPTGFDYGYTF. The CDR3 region has the DNA TGTGCCAGCTCGCCGACAGGGTTTGACTATGGCTACACCTTC. The rearrangement joins TRBV18 to TRBJ1-2; 7 nucleotides line up with TRBD1. With V trimmed by 6 bases and J by 3 bases, 7 bases remained unmatched. This CDR3 comprises 14 residues. The V gene's germline CDR1 is KGHSH and CDR2 LQKENI.

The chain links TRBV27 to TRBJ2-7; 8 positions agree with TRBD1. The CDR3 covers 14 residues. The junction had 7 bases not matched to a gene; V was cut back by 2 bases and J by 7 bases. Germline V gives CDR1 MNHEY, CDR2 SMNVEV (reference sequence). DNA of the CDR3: TGTGCCAGCAGTTTAATCGGGACAGGAAAAGAGCAGTACTTC. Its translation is CASSLIGTGKEQYF.

CDR3 protein: CASSFQGDVPDTQYF. For the CDR3, the DNA is TGTGCCAGCAGTTTTCAGGGGGACGTTCCAGATACGCAGTATTTT. The chain is built from TRBV28 and TRBJ2-3; 7 bases are a match to TRBD1. The CDR3 has 15 residues. Trimming cost V 3 bases and J 4 bases; bases outside gene matches: 7. CDR1 is MDHEN, CDR2 SYDVKM, per germline. The variable domain in full, with the rest retrieved from reference TRBV28 and TRBJ2-3, is DVKVTQSSRYLVKRTGEKVFLECVQDMDHENMFWYRQDPGLGLRLIYFSYDVKMKEKGDIPEGYSVSREKKERFSLILESASTNQTSMYLCASSFQGDVPDTQYFGPGTRLTVL.

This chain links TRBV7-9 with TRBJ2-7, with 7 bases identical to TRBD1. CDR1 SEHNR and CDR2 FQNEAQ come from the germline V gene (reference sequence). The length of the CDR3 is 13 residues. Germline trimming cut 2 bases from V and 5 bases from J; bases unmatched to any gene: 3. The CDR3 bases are TGTGCCAGCAGCTTAACAGGGGTCCACGAGCAGTACTTC. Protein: CASSLTGVHEQYF.

The CDR3: CASSWGPNTGELFF. CDR3 nucleotides: TGTGCCAGCAGCTGGGGGCCGAACACCGGGGAGCTGTTTTTT. The V and J genes are TRBV27 and TRBJ2-2, with D perhaps TRBD1 (6 bases). The V gene's germline CDR1 is MNHEY and CDR2 SMNVEV (reference sequence). V lost 6 bases and J 0 bases, leaving 8 bases between the germline ends. The CDR3 loop spans 14 amino acids.

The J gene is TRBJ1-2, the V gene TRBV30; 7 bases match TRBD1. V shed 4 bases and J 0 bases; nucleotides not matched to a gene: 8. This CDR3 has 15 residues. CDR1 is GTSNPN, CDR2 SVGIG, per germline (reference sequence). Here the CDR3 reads CAWNSDRSPNYGYTF. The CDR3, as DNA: TGTGCCTGGAACTCGGACAGGAGTCCTAACTATGGCTACACCTTC.

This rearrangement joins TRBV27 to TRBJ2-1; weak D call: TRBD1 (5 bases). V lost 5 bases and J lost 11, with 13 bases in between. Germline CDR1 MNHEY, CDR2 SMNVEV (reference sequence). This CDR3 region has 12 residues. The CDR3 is CASSPDTRKQFF. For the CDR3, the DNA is TGTGCCAGCAGTCCGGACACCCGAAAGCAGTTCTTC.

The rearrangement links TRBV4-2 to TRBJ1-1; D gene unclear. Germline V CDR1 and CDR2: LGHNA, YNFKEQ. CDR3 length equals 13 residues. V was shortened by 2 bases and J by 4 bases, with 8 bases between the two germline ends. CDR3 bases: TGTGCCAGCAGCCAATCCGAGGCCACTGAAGCTTTCTTT. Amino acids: CASSQSEATEAFF.

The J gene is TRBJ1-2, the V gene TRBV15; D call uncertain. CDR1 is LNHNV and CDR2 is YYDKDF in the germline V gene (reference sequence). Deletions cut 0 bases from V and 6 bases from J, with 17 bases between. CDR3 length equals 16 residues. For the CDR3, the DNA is TGTGCCACCAGCAGAGATAAGTCGGGGATGGAGGATGGCTACACCTTC. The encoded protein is CATSRDKSGMEDGYTF.

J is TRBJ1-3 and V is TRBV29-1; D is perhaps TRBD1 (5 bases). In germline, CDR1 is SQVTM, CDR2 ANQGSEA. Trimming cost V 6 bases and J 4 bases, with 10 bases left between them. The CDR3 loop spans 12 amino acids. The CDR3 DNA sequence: TGCAGCGTAGCAGGGCTCGGAAACACCATATATTTT. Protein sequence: CSVAGLGNTIYF.

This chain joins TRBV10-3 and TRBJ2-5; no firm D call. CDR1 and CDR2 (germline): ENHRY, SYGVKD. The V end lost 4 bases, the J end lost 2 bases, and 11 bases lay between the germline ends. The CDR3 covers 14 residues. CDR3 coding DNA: TGTGCCATCAGTGGGAGTTCCACGCAAGAGACCCAGTACTTC. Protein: CAISGSSTQETQYF.

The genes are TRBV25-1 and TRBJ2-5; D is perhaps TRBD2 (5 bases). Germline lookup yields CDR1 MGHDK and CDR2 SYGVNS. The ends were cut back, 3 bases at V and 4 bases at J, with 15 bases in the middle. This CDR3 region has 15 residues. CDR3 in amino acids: CASSDTSLIAETQYF. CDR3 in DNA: TGTGCCAGCAGTGACACTAGTCTGATAGCAGAGACCCAGTACTTC.